This T cell receptor (beta chain) was retrieved from a study of T cells after yellow fever vaccination. TCRdb used MiXCR to reprocess the 5' RACE reads, holding one entry per CDR3 protein. The sample gives fewer than 650,000 distinct CDR3 sequences, 21% of which show up once; 16% is in the top ten. V was pared by 1 base and J by 0 bases, with 11 bases of the junction left unmatched. The V gene's germline CDR1 is SGHTA and CDR2 FQGTGA. The CDR3 runs to 19 residues. The rearrangement links TRBV7-3 to TRBJ2-1; 8 nucleotides line up with TRBD2. The sequence derives from a man aged 18 to 30 who received the YFV17D yellow fever vaccine. Sequences were derived from PBMCs, sampled more than 20 days after the first yellow fever vaccination. This CDR3 is CASSLRLAPNPSSYNEQFF. The CDR3 nucleotides read TGTGCCAGCAGCTTAAGACTAGCGCCGAACCCGAGCTCCTACAATGAGCAGTTCTTC. The full variable domain, its missing parts supplied by reference TRBV7-3 and TRBJ2-1, is GAGVSQTPSNKVTEKGKYVELRCDPISGHTALYWYRQSLGQGPEFLIYFQGTGAADDSGLPNDRFFAVRPEGSVSTLKIQRTERGDSAVYLCASSLRLAPNPSSYNEQFFGPGTRLTVL.